Below are 6 T cell receptor beta chains sequenced from a single sample in a study of T cell responses to AZD1222 COVID-19 vaccine. The protocol was immunoSEQ multiplex PCR, while the TCRdb copy is restricted to in-frame clones and leaves out a portion. The sample shows roughly 100,000 clones, more than 85% of them seen only once. Source: peripheral blood, taken on day 0 of AZD1222 vaccination. The receptors were gathered from an adult in good health.

This chain connects TRBV12-3 or TRBV12-4 to TRBJ2-1, with D perhaps assigned TRBD1 or TRBD2 (5 bases each). The CDR3 loop spans 12 amino acids. V was pared by 7 bases and J by 12 bases, with 16 bases between. The CDR3 sequence is CASTLGGRGQFF. DNA for the CDR3: TGTGCCAGCACCCTTGGGGGTAGAGGGCAGTTCTTC.

V is TRBV5-1 and J is TRBJ2-1, with 7 bases identical to TRBD1. V shed 4 bases, J shed 7 bases, and the junction held 20 bases outside the gene matches. The length of the CDR3 is 18 residues. Germline values: CDR1 SGHRS, CDR2 YFSETQ. CDR3 DNA sequence: TGCGCCAGCAGCCCCGGTTCTGCAGGGACAGTGTGGACGAATGAGCAGTTCTTC. It yields the protein CASSPGSAGTVWTNEQFF.

The chain combines TRBV28 with TRBJ1-1, with D perhaps TRBD1 (5 bases). CDR3 length: 13 amino acids. CDR1 is MDHEN and CDR2 is SYDVKM in the germline V gene. Trimming removed 8 bases at V and 1 base at J, with 11 bases between. This chain's CDR3 is CASVSTGNTEAFF. As DNA, the CDR3 is TGTGCCAGCGTGAGCACAGGGAACACTGAAGCTTTCTTT.

The chain links TRBV7-2 to TRBJ2-5; TRBD1 agrees at 10 bases. The CDR3 is 14 residues long. Trimming removed 5 bases from V and 7 bases from J; junction bases left unmatched: 7. Germline values: CDR1 SGHTA, CDR2 FQGNSA. The CDR3 DNA reads as TGTGCCAGCAGCCCCCGGACAGGGGGAATGACCCAGTACTTC. This encodes CASSPRTGGMTQYF.

This chain links TRBV7-2 with TRBJ2-7, with D possibly TRBD2 on 6 matching bases. V was pared by 0 bases and J by 1 base, with 13 bases between. CDR3 length equals 16 residues. In germline, CDR1 is SGHTA, CDR2 FQGNSA. The CDR3 loop is CASSLASGVGSYEQYF. The CDR3 DNA reads TGTGCCAGCAGCTTAGCGTCGGGGGTAGGGTCCTACGAGCAGTACTTC.

V gene TRBV7-2 combines with J gene TRBJ1-2; unclear D gene. The CDR3 runs 15 residues. Trimming pared 4 bases from V and 1 base from J, leaving 13 bases between. Germline CDR1 and CDR2: SGHTA and FQGNSA. The CDR3 DNA is TGTGCCAGCAGCTCCCGACAACCTAGTAACTATGGCTACACCTTC. Amino acid sequence: CASSSRQPSNYGYTF.